Shown below are 19 T cell receptor beta chains from a single sample sequenced in a study of cytomegalovirus exposure and HLA in healthy donors. Primers: 60 Vbeta forward and 13 Jbeta reverse. The method was immunoSEQ multiplex PCR; TCRdb's version includes in-frame clones alone and lacks a portion of them. The data show 200,000 to 250,000 clones, approximately 82% seen once. What was sequenced was PBMCs. The source is a male donor in good health and CMV-seronegative.

The chain's CDR3 is CASSLDPTRQYF. DNA of the CDR3: TGTGCCAGCAGCTTAGATCCAACGAGGCAGTACTTC. The chain recombines TRBV11-2 with TRBJ2-7, with D unresolved. V lost 0 bases and J 9 bases, leaving 9 bases between the germline ends. CDR3 size: 12 residues. In germline, CDR1 is SGHAT, CDR2 FQNNGV. The full variable domain, in which reference TRBV11-2 and TRBJ2-7 provide the parts outside the CDR3, is EAGVAQSPRYKIIEKRQSVAFWCNPISGHATLYWYQQILGQGPKLLIQFQNNGVVDDSQLPKDRFSAERLKGVDSTLKIQPAKLEDSAVYLCASSLDPTRQYFGPGTRLTVT.

Written as DNA, the CDR3 is TGTGCCAGCAGCTACGGGACAGGGTCGCACGGAAACACCATATATTTT. This translates into CASSYGTGSHGNTIYF. J is TRBJ1-3 and V is TRBV6-4; 9 bases fit TRBD1. V lost 6 bases and J lost 4; bases outside the gene matches: 10. The V gene's germline CDR1 is MRHNA and CDR2 SNTAGT. The CDR3 covers 16 residues.

This rearrangement joins TRBV18 to TRBJ1-5, with a possible D match to TRBD1 (5 bases). Deletions cut 2 bases from V and 0 bases from J, with 11 bases between. The CDR3 is 16 amino acids. The germline CDR1 and CDR2 sequences are KGHSH and LQKENI. CDR3 in amino acids: CASSPEAGFSNQPQHF. The CDR3 DNA reads TGTGCCAGCTCACCAGAGGCAGGGTTTAGCAATCAGCCCCAGCATTTT. The variable domain in full, with the rest retrieved from reference TRBV18 and TRBJ1-5, is NAGVMQNPRHLVRRRGQEARLRCSPMKGHSHVYWYRQLPEEGLKFMVYLQKENIIDESGMPKERFSAEFPKEGPSILRIQQVVRGDSAAYFCASSPEAGFSNQPQHFGDGTRLSIL.

This clone was found once. V usage is TRBV10-3 and J usage is TRBJ2-7; 8 nucleotides align to TRBD1. V lost 3 bases to trimming and J lost 7 bases; unmatched junction nucleotides: 11. The CDR3 sequence is 15 residues long. Per germline, CDR1 ENHRY and CDR2 SYGVKD. CDR3: CAISDLAGGAKEQYF. In DNA form, the CDR3 reads TGTGCCATCAGTGATTTGGCAGGGGGCGCAAAAGAGCAGTACTTC.

There are many counts of this clone. The rearrangement links TRBV5-5 to TRBJ2-2, with TRBD2 as a possible D gene (6 bases). The CDR3 is 14 residues long. With 1 base removed from V and 5 bases from J, the gap between germline ends came to 9 bases. Germline V gives CDR1 SGHKS, CDR2 YYEKEE (reference sequence). The CDR3 region has the DNA TGTGCCAGCAGCTTGTTGGGAGGTACCGGGGAGCTGTTTTTT. It translates to CASSLLGGTGELFF.

The chain carries TRBV4-1 and TRBJ2-2, with D possibly matching TRBD1 (6 bases). This CDR3 comprises 15 residues. Germline V gene lookup returns CDR1 MGHRA and CDR2 YSYEKL. V was shortened by 1 base and J by 5 bases, with 11 bases between the two germline ends. CDR3 sequence (DNA): TGCGCCAGCAGCCAAGCTGGGGGCAGGACCGGGGAGCTGTTTTTT. Encoded protein: CASSQAGGRTGELFF.

The chain employs TRBV19 and TRBJ2-7, with 8 positions matching TRBD2. The CDR3 consists of 18 residues. Germline CDR1 reads LNHDA; CDR2 reads SQIVND (reference sequence). The V segment lost 5 bases and the J segment 3 bases; nucleotides outside the gene matches: 18. CDR3: CASSPGRTKAGAVYEQYF. The CDR3 nucleotides are TGTGCCAGTAGTCCCGGACGGACGAAAGCGGGAGCGGTCTACGAGCAGTACTTC.

The rearrangement links TRBV7-8 to TRBJ2-7; the match to TRBD2 covers 8 bases. Germline values: CDR1 SGHVS, CDR2 FQNEAQ. V was pared by 7 bases and J by 5 bases, with 10 bases of the junction left unmatched. The CDR3 totals 14 residues. This CDR3 is CASNYRGGLDEQYF. As DNA, the CDR3 is TGTGCCAGCAACTACCGGGGGGGTCTCGACGAGCAGTACTTC. Looking up the rest from reference TRBV7-8 and TRBJ2-7 gives the full variable domain: GAGVSQSPRYKVAKRGQDVALRCDPISGHVSLFWYQQALGQGPEFLTYFQNEAQLDKSGLPSDRFFAERPEGSVSTLKIQRTQQEDSAVYLCASNYRGGLDEQYFGPGTRLTVT.

V usage is TRBV5-1 and J usage is TRBJ1-1; tentatively, D is TRBD1 (5 bases). V was trimmed by 7 bases and J by 11 bases, leaving 21 bases between them. This CDR3 is 13 amino acids long. Per the germline V gene, CDR1 is SGHRS and CDR2 is YFSETQ. This CDR3 is CASGPDPGGNAFF. The CDR3 coding sequence is TGCGCCAGCGGCCCCGATCCCGGGGGTAATGCTTTCTTT. The full variable domain, with the rest looked up from reference TRBV5-1 and TRBJ1-1, is KAGVTQTPRYLIKTRGQQVTLSCSPISGHRSVSWYQQTPGQGLQFLFEYFSETQRNKGNFPGRFSGRQFSNSRSEMNVSTLELGDSALYLCASGPDPGGNAFFGQGTRLTVV.

This rearrangement joins TRBV19 to TRBJ1-5, with 7 bases that match TRBD1. In germline, CDR1 is LNHDA, CDR2 SQIVND (reference sequence). V lost 4 bases to trimming and J lost 7 bases; unmatched junction nucleotides: 4. The CDR3 totals 13 residues. The chain's CDR3 is CASSTDRAQPQHF. DNA for the CDR3: TGTGCCAGTAGTACAGACAGGGCCCAGCCCCAGCATTTT. Supplemented by reference TRBV19 and TRBJ1-5, the full variable domain reads DGGITQSPKYLFRKEGQNVTLSCEQNLNHDAMYWYRQDPGQGLRLIYYSQIVNDFQKGDIAEGYSVSREKKESFPLTVTSAQKNPTAFYLCASSTDRAQPQHFGDGTRLSIL.

A single count supports this clone. CDR3 region: CASSLTTSGRSLSEQFF. CDR3 bases: TGTGCCAGCAGCTTAACCACTAGCGGGAGGTCTTTAAGTGAGCAGTTCTTC. This chain connects TRBV7-3 to TRBJ2-1, with 12 bases lining up with TRBD2. V was pared by 0 bases and J by 9 bases, with 9 bases of the junction left unmatched. The CDR3 has 17 residues. Germline loops: CDR1 SGHTA, CDR2 FQGTGA.

There are a few counts of this clone. The chain links TRBV5-4 to TRBJ2-7, with 11 bases matching TRBD2. This CDR3 is built from 14 residues. The V gene's germline CDR1 is SGHNT and CDR2 YYREEE (reference sequence). Trimming took 7 bases from V and 6 from J; bases not matched to a gene: 9. The CDR3 reads CASRKLAGDGEQYF. Written as DNA, the CDR3 is TGTGCCAGCCGGAAACTAGCGGGAGACGGCGAGCAGTACTTC.

The rearrangement joins TRBV4-1 to TRBJ1-1, with TRBD1 identical over 10 bases. This CDR3 has 18 amino acids. V gave up 3 bases and J gave up 3 bases; unmatched junction bases: 13. Germline CDR1 and CDR2: MGHRA and YSYEKL. The CDR3 region is CASSQDRRQGAEYTEAFF. The DNA for the CDR3 is TGCGCCAGCAGCCAGGACCGCCGACAGGGGGCGGAGTACACTGAAGCTTTCTTT.

This chain connects TRBV4-1 to TRBJ2-7, with 7 bases lining up with TRBD1. V shed 2 bases and J 3 bases; nucleotides not matched to a gene: 4. Germline-derived CDR1 and CDR2 are MGHRA and YSYEKL. The CDR3 spans 14 residues. For the CDR3, the DNA is TGCGCCAGCAGCCAATCCCGGGACAGCTACGAGCAGTACTTC. Translating gives CASSQSRDSYEQYF.

Only one count was recorded for this clone. This chain uses TRBV27 with TRBJ2-7; 8 positions match TRBD1. J was trimmed by 6 bases and V by 6 bases; bases with no gene match: 10. The CDR3 length is 14 residues. CDR1 and CDR2 from the germline V gene are MNHEY and SMNVEV (reference sequence). DNA of the CDR3: TGTGCCAGCAGCCAGGACAGGGCGCTTGCCGAGCAGTACTTC. Protein: CASSQDRALAEQYF.

The chain combines TRBV15 with TRBJ2-2, with TRBD2 as a possible D gene (6 bases). Germline lookup yields CDR1 LNHNV and CDR2 YYDKDF (reference sequence). Trimming removed 5 bases at V and 1 base at J, with 8 bases between. This CDR3 has 14 residues. The CDR3 DNA follows: TGTGCCACCAGCGTAGCGGTGAACACCGGGGAGCTGTTTTTT. Encoded protein: CATSVAVNTGELFF.

CDR3 bases: TGTGCCAGCAGCCCAACTAGCGGGAGGGCCGGTGAGCAGTTCTTC. The encoded protein is CASSPTSGRAGEQFF. The rearrangement uses TRBV6-5 and TRBJ2-1; 13 bases match TRBD2. With V trimmed by 6 bases and J by 9 bases, 8 bases remained unmatched. This CDR3 comprises 15 residues. CDR1 is MNHEY and CDR2 is SVGAGI in the germline V gene.

The chain combines TRBV9 with TRBJ2-1; 8 bases are shared with TRBD2. V trimming: 2 bases; J trimming: 7 bases; junction bases outside the gene matches: 11. This CDR3 region has 16 residues. The germline V gene has CDR1 SGDLS and CDR2 YYNGEE. The CDR3 region has the DNA TGTGCCAGCAGCGTGACCAGGGGCCCGGGGGGGAATGAGCAGTTCTTC. It yields the protein CASSVTRGPGGNEQFF.

The rearrangement uses TRBV7-9 and TRBJ1-6; weak D call: TRBD1 (5 bases). CDR3 length: 13 amino acids. Germline values: CDR1 SEHNR, CDR2 FQNEAQ (reference sequence). The V end was cut by 3 bases, the J end by 8 bases, with 8 bases between. Written as DNA, the CDR3 is TGTGCCAGCAGCTTCGGGGGAGATTCACCCCTCCACTTT. This sequence encodes CASSFGGDSPLHF.